Listed here are 7 T cell receptor beta chains from one sample, sequenced in a study of blood T cell repertoires in COVID-19. The protocol was immunoSEQ multiplex PCR, while the TCRdb copy is restricted to in-frame clones and leaves out a portion. The repertoire includes about 85,000 clones, around nine tenths of them detected once, and roughly 4.8% sits in the top ten. Sequencing was performed on peripheral blood. The receptors originated from a woman aged 80 or over with acute or convalescent COVID-19.

The rearrangement links TRBV27 to TRBJ1-2, with TRBD1 matching 8 bases. J was trimmed by 6 bases and V by 0 bases; bases with no gene match: 6. Germline V gene sequence: CDR1 MNHEY, CDR2 SMNVEV (reference sequence). CDR3 length: 15 amino acids. The CDR3 DNA reads TGTGCCAGCAGTTTATCTTGGCAGGGGGCGAATGGCTACACCTTC. Amino acid sequence: CASSLSWQGANGYTF.

V gene TRBV7-2 combines with J gene TRBJ1-1, with D maybe TRBD1 (5 bases). Germline loops: CDR1 SGHTA, CDR2 FQGNSA. The CDR3 sequence is 14 residues long. Trimming took 1 base from V and 7 from J, leaving 13 bases between them. The CDR3 coding sequence is TGTGCCAGCAGCTTAGTCGCGACAGAATATGAAGCTTTCTTT. Translating gives CASSLVATEYEAFF.

This chain links TRBV19 with TRBJ2-3, with D possibly matching TRBD2 (5 bases). V was shortened by 5 bases and J by 0 bases, with 18 bases between the two germline ends. CDR3 length: 17 residues. Germline V gene data show CDR1 as LNHDA and CDR2 as SQIVND (reference sequence). DNA for the CDR3: TGTGCCAGTAGTCCTCAGACCGGGATTTTAAGCACAGATACGCAGTATTTT. Amino acids: CASSPQTGILSTDTQYF.

This clone was seen once. The chain links TRBV7-8 to TRBJ1-5; 7 bases map to TRBD1. Trimming cost V 8 bases and J 12 bases; bases outside gene matches: 19. The CDR3 has 15 residues. The germline V gene has CDR1 SGHVS and CDR2 FQNEAQ. CDR3 protein: CASARRGTDRLDQHF. CDR3 nucleotide sequence: TGTGCCAGCGCCCGAAGGGGGACAGATCGATTAGACCAGCATTTT.

V and J are TRBV2 and TRBJ2-7; 9 bases line up with TRBD1. Germline CDR1 SNHLY, CDR2 FYNNEI. CDR3 length: 15 amino acids. V dropped 5 bases and J dropped 1; count of bases not matched to a gene: 6. The CDR3 region has the DNA TGTGCCAGCAGTCTCCGGACAGGGGCGTCCTACGAGCAGTACTTC. Amino acids: CASSLRTGASYEQYF.

V gene TRBV7-8 combines with J gene TRBJ2-3; possible D gene TRBD2, 6 bases. There are 13 residues in the CDR3. Trimming took 5 bases from V and 4 from J, leaving 10 bases between them. The germline V gene has CDR1 SGHVS and CDR2 FQNEAQ. In DNA form, the CDR3 reads TGTGCCAGCAGCCGTAGCGGATCAGATACGCAGTATTTT. It specifies CASSRSGSDTQYF.

The rearrangement links TRBV18 to TRBJ1-1, with 8 bases that match TRBD1. The CDR3 sequence is 14 residues long. V lost 6 bases, J lost 7 bases, and 10 bases stayed unmatched. Germline-derived CDR1 and CDR2 are KGHSH and LQKENI. This CDR3 is CASSAIQGANEAFF. The CDR3 coding sequence is TGTGCCAGCTCGGCGATCCAGGGGGCGAATGAAGCTTTCTTT.